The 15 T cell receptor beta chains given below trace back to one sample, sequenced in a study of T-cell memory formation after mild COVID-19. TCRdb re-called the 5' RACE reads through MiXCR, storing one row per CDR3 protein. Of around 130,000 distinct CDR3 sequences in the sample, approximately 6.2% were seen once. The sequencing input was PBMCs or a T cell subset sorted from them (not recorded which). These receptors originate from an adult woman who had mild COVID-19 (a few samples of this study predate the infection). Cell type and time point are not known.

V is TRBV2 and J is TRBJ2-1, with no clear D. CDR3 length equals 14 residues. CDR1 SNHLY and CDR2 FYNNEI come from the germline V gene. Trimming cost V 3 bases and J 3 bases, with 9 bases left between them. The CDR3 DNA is TGTGCCAGCAGTGACGACTCCTTCTACAATGAGCAGTTCTTC. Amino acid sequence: CASSDDSFYNEQFF.

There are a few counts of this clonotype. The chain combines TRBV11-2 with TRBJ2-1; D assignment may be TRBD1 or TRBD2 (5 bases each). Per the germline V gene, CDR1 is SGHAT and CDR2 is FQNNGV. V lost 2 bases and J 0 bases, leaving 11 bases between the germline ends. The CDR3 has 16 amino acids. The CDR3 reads CASSLRGDSSYNEQFF. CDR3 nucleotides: TGTGCCAGCAGCTTAAGAGGGGATAGCTCCTACAATGAGCAGTTCTTC.

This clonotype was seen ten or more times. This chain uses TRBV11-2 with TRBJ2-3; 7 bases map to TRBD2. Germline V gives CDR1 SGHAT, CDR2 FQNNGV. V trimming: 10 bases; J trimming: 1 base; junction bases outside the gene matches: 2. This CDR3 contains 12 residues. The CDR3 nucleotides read TGTGCCACAGGGAGGGGCACAGATACGCAGTATTTT. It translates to CATGRGTDTQYF.

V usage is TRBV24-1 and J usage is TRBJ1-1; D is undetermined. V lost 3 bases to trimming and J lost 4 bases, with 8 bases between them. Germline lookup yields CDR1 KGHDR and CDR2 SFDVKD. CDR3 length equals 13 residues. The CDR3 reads CATSDNNPTEAFF. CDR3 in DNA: TGTGCCACCAGTGATAATAACCCCACTGAAGCTTTCTTT.

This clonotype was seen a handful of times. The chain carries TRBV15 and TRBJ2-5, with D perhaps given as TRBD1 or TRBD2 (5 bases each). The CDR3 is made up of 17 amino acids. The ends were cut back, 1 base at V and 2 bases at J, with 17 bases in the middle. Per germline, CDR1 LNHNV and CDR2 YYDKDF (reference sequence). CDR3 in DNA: TGTGCCACCAGCAGAGTCCTCGGGACGTTGGCTCAAGAGACCCAGTACTTC. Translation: CATSRVLGTLAQETQYF. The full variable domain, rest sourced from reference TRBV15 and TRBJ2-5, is DAMVIQNPRYQVTQFGKPVTLSCSQTLNHNVMYWYQQKSSQAPKLLFHYYDKDFNNEADTPDNFQSRRPNTSFCFLDIRSPGLGDTAMYLCATSRVLGTLAQETQYFGPGTRLLVL.

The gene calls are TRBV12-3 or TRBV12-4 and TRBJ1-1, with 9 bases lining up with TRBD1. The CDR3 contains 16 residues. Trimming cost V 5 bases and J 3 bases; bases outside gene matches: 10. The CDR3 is CASSPQDRGGYTEAFF. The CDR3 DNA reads TGTGCCAGCAGTCCCCAGGACAGGGGAGGATACACTGAAGCTTTCTTT.

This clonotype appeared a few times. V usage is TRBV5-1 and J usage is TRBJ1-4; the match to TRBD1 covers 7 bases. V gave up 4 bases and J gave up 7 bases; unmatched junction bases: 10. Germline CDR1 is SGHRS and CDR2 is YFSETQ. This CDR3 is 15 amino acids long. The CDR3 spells CASSLGDSLFEKLFF. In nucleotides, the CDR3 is TGCGCCAGCAGCCTAGGGGACAGTCTTTTTGAAAAACTGTTTTTT.

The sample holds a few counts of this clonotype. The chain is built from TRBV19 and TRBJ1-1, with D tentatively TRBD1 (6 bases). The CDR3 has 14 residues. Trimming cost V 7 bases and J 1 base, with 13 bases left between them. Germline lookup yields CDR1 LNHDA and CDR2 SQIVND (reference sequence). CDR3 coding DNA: TGTGCCAGTACCGAACAGGGTTCGAACACTGAAGCTTTCTTT. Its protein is CASTEQGSNTEAFF.

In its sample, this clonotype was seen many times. Here the CDR3 DNA reads TGTGCCAGCAGCTTAGCGTCGATTCCCAACCGGGACAGGGAGACCCAGTACTTC. It yields the protein CASSLASIPNRDRETQYF. J is TRBJ2-5 and V is TRBV7-9; 8 positions match TRBD1. Germline trimming cut 0 bases from V and 5 bases from J; bases unmatched to any gene: 14. Looked up from germline, CDR1 is SEHNR and CDR2 is FQNEAQ (reference sequence). This CDR3 spans 18 amino acids.

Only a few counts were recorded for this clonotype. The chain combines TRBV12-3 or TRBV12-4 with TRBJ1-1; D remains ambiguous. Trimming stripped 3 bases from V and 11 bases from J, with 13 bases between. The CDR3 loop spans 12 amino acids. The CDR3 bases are TGTGCCAGCAGTTTCTCCCGCACGATCGCTTTCTTT. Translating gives CASSFSRTIAFF.

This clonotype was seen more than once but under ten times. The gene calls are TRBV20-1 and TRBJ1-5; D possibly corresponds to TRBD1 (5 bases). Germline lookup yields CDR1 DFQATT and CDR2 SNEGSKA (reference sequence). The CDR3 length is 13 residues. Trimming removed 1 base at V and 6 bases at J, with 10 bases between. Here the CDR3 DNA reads TGCAGTGCTAGAGCCCCAGGGATTCAGCCCCAGCATTTT. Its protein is CSARAPGIQPQHF.

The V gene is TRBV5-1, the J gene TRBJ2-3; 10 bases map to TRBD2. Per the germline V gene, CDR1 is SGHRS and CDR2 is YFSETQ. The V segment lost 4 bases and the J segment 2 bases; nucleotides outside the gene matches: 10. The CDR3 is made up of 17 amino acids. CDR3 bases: TGCGCCAGCAGCCCGGGGAGCCTAGCGGGGGCCACAGATACGCAGTATTTT. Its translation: CASSPGSLAGATDTQYF.

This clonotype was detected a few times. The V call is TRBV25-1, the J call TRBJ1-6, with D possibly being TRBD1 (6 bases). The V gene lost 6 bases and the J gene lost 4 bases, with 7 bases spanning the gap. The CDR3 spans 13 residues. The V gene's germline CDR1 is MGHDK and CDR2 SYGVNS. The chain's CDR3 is CASRQGYNSPLHF. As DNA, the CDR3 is TGTGCCAGCAGACAGGGATATAATTCACCCCTCCACTTT.

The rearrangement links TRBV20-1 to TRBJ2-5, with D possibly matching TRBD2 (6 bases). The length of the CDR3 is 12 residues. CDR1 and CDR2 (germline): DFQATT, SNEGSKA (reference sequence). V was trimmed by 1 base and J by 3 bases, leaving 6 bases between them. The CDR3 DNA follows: TGCAGTGCTAGAGGGGGGGAAGAGACCCAGTACTTC. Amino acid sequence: CSARGGEETQYF.

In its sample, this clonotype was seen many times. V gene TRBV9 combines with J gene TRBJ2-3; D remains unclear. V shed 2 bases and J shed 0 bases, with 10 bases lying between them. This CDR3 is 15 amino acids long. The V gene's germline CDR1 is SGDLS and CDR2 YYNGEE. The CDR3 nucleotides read TGTGCCAGCAGCGTGTCTTCCACTAGCACAGATACGCAGTATTTT. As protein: CASSVSSTSTDTQYF.